This T cell receptor (beta chain) was documented in a study of T-cell reconstitution after alpha-beta-depleted transplantation in children. The CDR3 loop spans 16 amino acids. V was clipped by 2 bases and J by 5 bases; unmatched bases: 4. Germline assignment: CDR1 ENHRY and CDR2 SYGVKD. Unique molecular identifiers tagged the TCRbeta library. TCRdb fed the PCR reads into MiXCR, producing one record per CDR3 protein. The profile shows about 980,000 distinct CDR3 sequences, roughly 29% of them singletons. The chain joins TRBV10-3 to TRBJ2-1, with 12 bases lining up with TRBD2. This TCR derives from a boy younger than two who had a stem cell transplant for SCID, so the T cells may come from the graft donor. Sequencing was performed on PBMCs, mostly from graft donor cells, taken 360 days after TCRalphabeta/CD19-depleted stem cell transplant. The CDR3 reads CAISERLAGDHNEQFF. For the CDR3, the DNA is TGTGCCATCAGTGAGAGACTAGCGGGGGACCACAATGAGCAGTTCTTC.